These 24 T cell receptor beta chains were all obtained from the same sample, sequenced in a study of T-cell reconstitution after alpha-beta-depleted transplantation in children. Unique molecular identifiers were incorporated when the TCRbeta library was constructed. Each CDR3 protein gets one entry after TCRdb re-called the PCR reads with MiXCR. The data contain roughly 89,000 distinct CDR3 sequences, 12% of them singletons. The sample here was PBMCs from the stem cell graft donor, taken from the stem cell graft. All receptors come from a human donor who donated a stem cell graft to a child with inherited bone marrow failure.

The table lists this clonotype with many counts. The CDR3: CASSRTGTRYNEQFF. The CDR3 bases are TGTGCCAGCAGCCGCACCGGGACTAGATACAATGAGCAGTTCTTC. The chain carries TRBV5-5 and TRBJ2-1; 8 bases map to TRBD2. V was clipped by 4 bases and J by 4 bases; unmatched bases: 7. From germline, CDR1 is SGHKS and CDR2 YYEKEE (reference sequence). CDR3 size: 15 residues.

This clonotype was detected many times. J is TRBJ2-6 and V is TRBV3-1; D is unresolved. CDR1 and CDR2 (germline): LGHDT, YNNKEL (reference sequence). The CDR3 loop spans 15 amino acids. Trimming took 1 base from V and 0 from J, leaving 4 bases between them. CDR3 DNA sequence: TGTGCCAGCAGCCAAGGGACCTCTGGGGCCAACGTCCTGACTTTC. Amino acids: CASSQGTSGANVLTF.

This clonotype showed up many times. The V call is TRBV7-2, the J call TRBJ2-3; 11 nucleotides line up with TRBD2. Per the germline V gene, CDR1 is SGHTA and CDR2 is FQGNSA. The CDR3 loop spans 15 amino acids. V lost 7 bases to trimming and J lost 3 bases; unmatched junction nucleotides: 6. DNA of the CDR3: TGTGCCAGCACCCTGGGACTAGCGGCAACAGATACGCAGTATTTT. Translating gives CASTLGLAATDTQYF.

This clonotype showed up many times. V gene TRBV2 combines with J gene TRBJ2-3; D is unresolved. Germline CDR1 is SNHLY and CDR2 is FYNNEI. The CDR3 has 14 residues. Trimming pared 6 bases from V and 4 bases from J, leaving 14 bases between. Here the CDR3 reads CASRAPSPADTQYF. The CDR3 DNA follows: TGTGCCAGCAGGGCTCCCTCACCCGCAGATACGCAGTATTTT. Using reference TRBV2 and TRBJ2-3 for the parts outside the CDR3, the full variable domain is EPEVTQTPSHQVTQMGQEVILRCVPISNHLYFYWYRQILGQKVEFLVSFYNNEISEKSEIFDDQFSVERPDGSNFTLKIRSTKLEDSAMYFCASRAPSPADTQYFGPGTRLTVL.

There are many counts of this clonotype. CDR3 nucleotides: TGTGCCAGCAGCCAAGACCCAGACAATAACTATGGCTACACCTTC. Its protein is CASSQDPDNNYGYTF. The chain recombines TRBV4-2 with TRBJ1-2; D is uncertain. The CDR3 covers 15 residues. Trimming took off 0 bases at V and 1 base at J, with 9 bases between the two ends. Germline V gene sequence: CDR1 LGHNA, CDR2 YNFKEQ.

There are many counts of this clonotype. The chain links TRBV11-2 to TRBJ2-1; D possibly corresponds to TRBD2 (6 bases). Germline V gene lookup returns CDR1 SGHAT and CDR2 FQNNGV. The CDR3 totals 17 residues. Trimming removed 2 bases at V and 0 bases at J, with 14 bases between. The CDR3 nucleotides read TGTGCCAGCAGCTTATTATACATCGGGAGCTCCTACAATGAGCAGTTCTTC. Its protein is CASSLLYIGSSYNEQFF.

This clonotype was seen repeatedly, ten times or more. The chain uses TRBV28 and TRBJ2-5; TRBD2 agrees at 8 bases. The CDR3 contains 16 residues. The J segment lost 5 bases and the V segment lost 7 bases, leaving 15 bases of the junction unmatched. Germline CDR1 is MDHEN and CDR2 is SYDVKM. Here the CDR3 reads CASTKRPSGYAETQYF. CDR3 nucleotides: TGTGCCAGCACCAAAAGGCCTAGCGGGTATGCGGAGACCCAGTACTTC.

There are many counts of this clonotype. J is TRBJ2-3 and V is TRBV10-3; 16 bases agree with TRBD2. V trimming: 6 bases; J trimming: 0 bases; junction bases outside the gene matches: 3. CDR3 length equals 17 residues. Per the germline V gene, CDR1 is ENHRY and CDR2 is SYGVKD. CDR3 nucleotides: TGTGCCATCAGGGGGACTAGCGGGAGGGCTAGCACAGATACGCAGTATTTT. Translation: CAIRGTSGRASTDTQYF.

There are many counts of this clonotype. The chain joins TRBV4-2 to TRBJ2-5, with D perhaps matching TRBD1 (6 bases). The CDR3 runs 16 residues. The V end was cut by 0 bases, the J end by 1 base, with 12 bases between. Germline V lookup: CDR1 LGHNA, CDR2 YNFKEQ. The CDR3 DNA sequence: TGTGCCAGCAGCCAAGATCCCCAACAGGGCCAAGAGACCCAGTACTTC. It translates to CASSQDPQQGQETQYF.

In its sample, this clonotype was seen a few times. V and J are TRBV10-3 and TRBJ2-7; possibly TRBD2 for D (6 bases). The ends were cut back, 6 bases at V and 4 bases at J, with 19 bases in the middle. Per the germline V gene, CDR1 is ENHRY and CDR2 is SYGVKD. The CDR3 totals 15 residues. The CDR3 coding sequence is TGTGCCATCAGCCCAGGGTACGGGAGATCTTACGAGCAGTACTTC. Translating gives CAISPGYGRSYEQYF.

The chain employs TRBV6-4 and TRBJ2-1; D is perhaps TRBD2 (5 bases). The V end lost 3 bases, the J end lost 5 bases, and 8 bases lay between the germline ends. The germline V gene encodes CDR1 MRHNA and CDR2 SNTAGT. This CDR3 is built from 13 residues. CDR3 loop: CASSERAHNEQFF. The CDR3, as DNA: TGTGCCAGCAGTGAGCGGGCCCACAATGAGCAGTTCTTC.

This clonotype showed up many times. This sequence joins TRBV5-1 and TRBJ2-6; tentatively, D is TRBD1 or TRBD2 (5 bases each). Trimming pared 7 bases from V and 1 base from J, leaving 12 bases between. The CDR3 is made up of 15 amino acids. From germline, CDR1 is SGHRS and CDR2 YFSETQ. CDR3 DNA sequence: TGCGCCAGCGGGGCTGAGGGGTCTGGGGCCAACGTCCTGACTTTC. It specifies CASGAEGSGANVLTF.

V and J are TRBV5-6 and TRBJ1-1, with D maybe TRBD1 (6 bases). Trimming took 5 bases from V and 5 from J, leaving 16 bases between them. The CDR3 has 14 residues. Germline loops: CDR1 SGHDT, CDR2 YYEEEE. This CDR3 is CASSLTGTWTEAFF. The CDR3 nucleotides are TGTGCCAGCAGTCTTACAGGGACGTGGACTGAAGCTTTCTTT. The whole variable domain, filled in from reference TRBV5-6 and TRBJ1-1, reads DAGVTQSPTHLIKTRGQQVTLRCSPKSGHDTVSWYQQALGQGPQFIFQYYEEEERQRGNFPDRFSGHQFPNYSSELNVNALLLGDSALYLCASSLTGTWTEAFFGQGTRLTVV.

This clonotype came up many times. The gene calls are TRBV7-9 and TRBJ2-7; weak D call: TRBD2 (6 bases). This CDR3 contains 12 residues. Germline CDR1 is SEHNR and CDR2 is FQNEAQ (reference sequence). The V gene lost 5 bases and the J gene lost 7 bases, with 12 bases spanning the gap. Written as DNA, the CDR3 is TGTGCCAGCAGCCCCGCGGGAAGAGAGCAGTACTTC. This codes for CASSPAGREQYF. Using reference TRBV7-9 and TRBJ2-7 for the parts outside the CDR3, the full variable domain is DTGVSQNPRHKITKRGQNVTFRCDPISEHNRLYWYRQTLGQGPEFLTYFQNEAQLEKSRLLSDRFSAERPKGSFSTLEIQRTEQGDSAMYLCASSPAGREQYFGPGTRLTVT.

This clonotype was seen repeatedly, ten times or more. The gene calls are TRBV7-2 and TRBJ1-1; D is unclear. V lost 3 bases and J 4 bases, leaving 12 bases between the germline ends. Germline V CDR1 and CDR2: SGHTA, FQGNSA. The CDR3 loop spans 14 amino acids. The CDR3 loop reads CASSLKTGSTEAFF. CDR3 nucleotides: TGTGCCAGCAGCTTGAAGACCGGGTCCACTGAAGCTTTCTTT.

In this sample, this clonotype turned up many times. The chain joins TRBV7-2 to TRBJ2-3; maybe TRBD1 (5 bases). V lost 1 base and J 3 bases, leaving 8 bases between the germline ends. This CDR3 contains 14 residues. In germline, CDR1 is SGHTA, CDR2 FQGNSA. Written as DNA, the CDR3 is TGTGCCAGCAGCTTAGTAGGGGCGACAGATACGCAGTATTTT. This translates into CASSLVGATDTQYF.

This clonotype was seen at least ten times. V is TRBV29-1 and J is TRBJ2-7, with D possibly TRBD2 on 5 matching bases. The CDR3 length is 11 residues. CDR1 is SQVTM, CDR2 ANQGSEA, per germline. V shed 6 bases and J shed 5 bases, with 11 bases lying between them. CDR3: CSVGDGDEQYF. As DNA, the CDR3 is TGCAGCGTGGGAGACGGGGACGAGCAGTACTTC.

This clonotype was observed many times. This chain joins TRBV12-3 or TRBV12-4 and TRBJ1-3; 7 bases agree with TRBD1. V was pared by 5 bases and J by 4 bases, with 5 bases of the junction left unmatched. The CDR3 has 14 amino acids. In nucleotides, the CDR3 is TGTGCCAGCAGTCCACAGGGGTCGGGAAACACCATATATTTT. Its translation is CASSPQGSGNTIYF.

This clonotype was recorded at least ten times. The gene calls are TRBV5-1 and TRBJ2-1; no clear D gene. The V end was cut by 4 bases, the J end by 5 bases, with 16 bases between. The CDR3 is 15 amino acids. In germline, CDR1 is SGHRS, CDR2 YFSETQ. The CDR3 sequence is CASSPVLSQNNEQFF. The CDR3 DNA reads as TGCGCCAGCAGCCCAGTTCTCTCCCAAAACAATGAGCAGTTCTTC.

The table lists this clonotype with many counts. The V gene is TRBV7-2, the J gene TRBJ1-1, with D tentatively TRBD1 (6 bases). CDR1 SGHTA and CDR2 FQGNSA come from the germline V gene. V was clipped by 1 base and J by 2 bases, with 17 bases between them. This CDR3 has 17 amino acids. The CDR3 is CASSLVQGRRFNTEAFF. CDR3 DNA: TGTGCCAGCAGCTTAGTTCAGGGGCGGCGGTTTAACACTGAAGCTTTCTTT.

The sample holds many counts of this clonotype. The J gene is TRBJ2-2, the V gene TRBV3-1; TRBD2 matches at 10 bases. Germline V gene data show CDR1 as LGHDT and CDR2 as YNNKEL (reference sequence). V lost 2 bases to trimming and J lost 5 bases; unmatched junction nucleotides: 11. This CDR3 region has 18 residues. CDR3 in DNA: TGTGCCAGCAGCCAACCGGGACTAGCGCACCTTGGAACCGGGGAGCTGTTTTTT. It specifies CASSQPGLAHLGTGELFF.

The sample holds many counts of this clonotype. The chain links TRBV7-9 to TRBJ2-1, with D possibly matching TRBD1 (7 bases). CDR3 length: 17 residues. V lost 5 bases and J lost 4, with 21 bases in between. Germline V gene sequence: CDR1 SEHNR, CDR2 FQNEAQ (reference sequence). The CDR3 protein is CASSVSQGRSEYNEQFF. The CDR3 DNA sequence: TGTGCCAGCAGCGTATCACAGGGGAGGTCAGAATACAATGAGCAGTTCTTC.

This clonotype was recorded at least ten times. The rearrangement joins TRBV20-1 to TRBJ2-7; D unresolved. Trimming stripped 2 bases from V and 3 bases from J, with 11 bases between. CDR1 is DFQATT, CDR2 SNEGSKA, per germline (reference sequence). The length of the CDR3 is 13 residues. CDR3 nucleotides: TGCAGTGCTAGATCAGGCAATAACTACGAGCAGTACTTC. Encoded protein: CSARSGNNYEQYF.

This clonotype was seen repeatedly, ten times or more. This chain joins TRBV12-5 and TRBJ1-1, with D possibly matching TRBD1 (5 bases). Trimming took off 0 bases at V and 4 bases at J, with 15 bases between the two ends. Germline loops: CDR1 LGHNT, CDR2 FRNRAP. There are 16 residues in the CDR3. The CDR3 nucleotides read TGTGCTAGTGGTTTGGTACGGGGGTCCGAGGGCACTGAAGCTTTCTTT. It translates to CASGLVRGSEGTEAFF.